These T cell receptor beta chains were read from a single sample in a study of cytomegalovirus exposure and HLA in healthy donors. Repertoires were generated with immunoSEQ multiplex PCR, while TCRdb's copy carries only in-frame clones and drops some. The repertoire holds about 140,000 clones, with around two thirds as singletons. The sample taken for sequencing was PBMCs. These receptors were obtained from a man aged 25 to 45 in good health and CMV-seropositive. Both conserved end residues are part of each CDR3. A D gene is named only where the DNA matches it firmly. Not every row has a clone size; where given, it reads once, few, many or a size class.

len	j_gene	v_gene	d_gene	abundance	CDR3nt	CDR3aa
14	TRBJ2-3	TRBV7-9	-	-	TGTGCCAGCAGCTTTAGACAGGGCACAGATACGCAGTATTTT	CASSFRQGTDTQYF
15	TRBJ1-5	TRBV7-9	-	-	TGTGCCAGCAGCTCGACAGGCTCAGGCAATCAGCCCCAGCCTTTT	CASSSTGSGNQPQPF
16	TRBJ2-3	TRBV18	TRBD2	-	TGTGCCAGCTCACCATTTAGCGGGAGCGGCACAGATACGCAGTATTTT	CASSPFSGSGTDTQYF
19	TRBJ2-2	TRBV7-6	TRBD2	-	TGTGCCAGCAGCGCCTATGATGGGTTGCGGGGAGGGCCTCCCGGGGAGCTGTTTTTT	CASSAYDGLRGGPPGELFF
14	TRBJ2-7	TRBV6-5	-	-	TGTGCCAGCAGTTCCAGACAGGTCTCCTACGAGCAGTACTTC	CASSSRQVSYEQYF
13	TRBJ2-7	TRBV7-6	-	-	TGTGCCAGCAGCTTAATAACAGGGCGCGAGCAGTACTTC	CASSLITGREQYF
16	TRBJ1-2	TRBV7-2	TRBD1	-	TGTGCCAGCAGCATAGCTCGGGACAGGCTCAATTCCGGCTACACCTTC	CASSIARDRLNSGYTF
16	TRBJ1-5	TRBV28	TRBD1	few	TGTGCCAGCAGTTCACCTAGCAGGGGGTTCCTTCAGCCCCAGCATTTT	CASSSPSRGFLQPQHF
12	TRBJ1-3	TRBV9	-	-	TGTGCCAGCAGCAGCGTCCGGGGCACCATATATTTT	CASSSVRGTIYF
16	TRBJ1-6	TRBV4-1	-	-	TGCGCCAGCAGCCAAGATTTGGGGACACGGAATTCACCCCTCCACTTT	CASSQDLGTRNSPLHF
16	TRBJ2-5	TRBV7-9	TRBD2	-	TGTGCCAGCAGCTCAGCAAGCGGGAGGGATCAAGAGACCCAGTACTTC	CASSSASGRDQETQYF
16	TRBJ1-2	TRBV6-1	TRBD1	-	TGTGCCAGCAGTGAAGTGAGGACAGGGTCATATCATGGCTACACCTTC	CASSEVRTGSYHGYTF
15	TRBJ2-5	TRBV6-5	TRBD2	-	TGTGCCACCACCTTGGGGACTAGCGGTGAAGAGACCCAGTACTTC	CATTLGTSGEETQYF
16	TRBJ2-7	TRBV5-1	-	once	TGCGCCAGCAGCCCCTCGGGCGGGGTAAGCTCCTACGAGCAGTACTTC	CASSPSGGVSSYEQYF
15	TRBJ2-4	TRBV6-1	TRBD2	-	TGTGCCAGCAGTGAAGATTTTGCGGCGGGGGACATTCAGTACTTC	CASSEDFAAGDIQYF
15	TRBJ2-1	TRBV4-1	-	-	TGCGCCAGCAGCCAAGCTCTAGCGAACTACAATGAGCAGTTCTTC	CASSQALANYNEQFF
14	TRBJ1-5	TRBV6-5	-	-	TGTGCCAGCAGGACTACATATAGCAATCAGCCCCAGCATTTT	CASRTTYSNQPQHF
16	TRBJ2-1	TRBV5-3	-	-	TGTGCCAGAAGGTATCTAGCGTCAGACCCTTACAATGAGCAGTTCTTC	CARRYLASDPYNEQFF
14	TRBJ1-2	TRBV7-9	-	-	TGTGCCAGCAGCCGGGGGACGGGTGACTATGGCTACACCTTC	CASSRGTGDYGYTF
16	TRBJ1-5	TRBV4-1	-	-	TGCGCCAGCAGCCAAGAATTGGACAGTCTCGGGATGCCCCAGCATTTT	CASSQELDSLGMPQHF
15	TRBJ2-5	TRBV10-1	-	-	TGCGCCAGCAGCCCAGAGACAGGAACTGAAGAGACCCAGTACTTC	CASSPETGTEETQYF
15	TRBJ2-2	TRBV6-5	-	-	TGTGCCAGCAGTTACTGGGCAGGGGAAAACGGGGAGCTGTTTTTT	CASSYWAGENGELFF
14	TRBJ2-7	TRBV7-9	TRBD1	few	TGTGCCAGCAGCTTTGACAGGGTGACCTACGAGCAGTACTTC	CASSFDRVTYEQYF
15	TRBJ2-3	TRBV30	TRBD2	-	TGTGCCTGGAGTATGGTAGCGGGAGCAAAAGATACGCAGTATTTT	CAWSMVAGAKDTQYF
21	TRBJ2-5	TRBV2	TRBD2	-	TGTGCCAGCAGTGACGGGCGCCACTTAGGGACTAGCGGGAGGGTGGGTGAGACCCAGTACTTC	CASSDGRHLGTSGRVGETQYF
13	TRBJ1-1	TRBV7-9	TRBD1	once	TGTGCCAGCAGCTTAGTACAGGGGGTTGAAGCTTTCTTT	CASSLVQGVEAFF
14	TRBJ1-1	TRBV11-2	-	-	TGTGCCAGCAGCTTAGCAGGGGACGACACTGAAGCTTTCTTT	CASSLAGDDTEAFF
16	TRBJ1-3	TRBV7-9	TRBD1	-	TGTGCCAGCAGACCGACAGGGGGAATTTCTGGAAACACCATATATTTT	CASRPTGGISGNTIYF
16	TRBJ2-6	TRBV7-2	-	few	TGTGCCAGCAGCTTAGTGGGGCAAGCGGGGGCCAACGTCCTGACTTTC	CASSLVGQAGANVLTF
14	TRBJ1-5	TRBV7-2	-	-	TGTGCCAGCAGCTTACAGGGATCGGGTCAGCCCCAGCATTTT	CASSLQGSGQPQHF
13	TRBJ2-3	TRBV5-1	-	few	TGCGCCAGCAGCTTGGGAGCGCAGGATACGCAGTATTTT	CASSLGAQDTQYF
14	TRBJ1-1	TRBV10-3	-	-	TGTGCCATGAAGGGGGGGGTCGTGGGCACTGAAGCTTTCTTT	CAMKGGVVGTEAFF
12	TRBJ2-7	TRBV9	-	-	TGTGCCAGCAGCGTAGTAGGGGGCGAGCAGTACTTC	CASSVVGGEQYF
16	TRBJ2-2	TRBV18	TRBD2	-	TGTGCCAGCTCCCCAAGACTAGCGACGAACACCGGGGAGCTGTTTTTT	CASSPRLATNTGELFF
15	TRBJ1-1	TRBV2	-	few	TGTGCCAGCAGTGAAGGTCACCGGTCAACTACTGAAGCTTTCTTT	CASSEGHRSTTEAFF
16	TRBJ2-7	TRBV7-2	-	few	TGTGCCAGCAGCTTAGGTTTTGGTGGGAGGAACTACGAGCAGTACTTC	CASSLGFGGRNYEQYF
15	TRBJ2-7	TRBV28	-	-	TGTGCCAGCAGCTCTAGGTCCCCGAGCTCCTACGAGCAGTACTTC	CASSSRSPSSYEQYF
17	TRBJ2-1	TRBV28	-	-	TGTGCCAGCAGTCGAGGACGCGGGTCGCCGCCCTACAATGAGCAGTTCTTC	CASSRGRGSPPYNEQFF
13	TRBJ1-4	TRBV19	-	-	TGTGCCAGTAGTGTACCCCTGAGGGAAAAACTGTTTTTT	CASSVPLREKLFF
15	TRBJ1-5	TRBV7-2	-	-	TGTGCCAGCAGCACCTTCCCCAGGGAAAATCAGCCCCAGCATTTT	CASSTFPRENQPQHF
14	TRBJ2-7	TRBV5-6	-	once	TGTGCCAGCAGCTTCATAGTAGAGGGAGACGAGCAGTACTTC	CASSFIVEGDEQYF
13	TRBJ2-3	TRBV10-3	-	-	TGTGCCATCCGGGAGACAGCATCAGATACGCAGTATTTT	CAIRETASDTQYF
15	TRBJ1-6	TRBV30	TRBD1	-	TGTGCCTGGAGTGTATACGGGGGGACAGGGTCACCCCTCCACTTT	CAWSVYGGTGSPLHF
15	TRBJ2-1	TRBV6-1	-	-	TGTGCCAGCAGTGAAGCGGGTACAGGGAGTACTGAGCAGTTCTTC	CASSEAGTGSTEQFF